These 25 T cell receptor beta chains came from one sample sequenced in a study of human T cells and chemical hapten exposure (dated by TCRdb to the early 2020s). The library came from RACE. Sequencing was carried out with a NextSeq 500. TCRdb redid the processing of the public reads, applying fastp at Q25 and MiXCR, and retained in-frame beta chains. Rows with a matching CDR3 protein are joined into one entry that keeps the most common DNA and genes. The sample profile shows around 360,000 distinct CDR3 sequences; 6% to 7% of them were found once. Around 6% of the sample is in the top ten clones. In light of the paper, this sample's time point label describes: patch test 2, 6 weeks after DPC sensitization. The treatment or condition label corresponds to: therapeutic diphenylcyclopropenone sensitization with weekly scalp DPC. The specimen was whole blood, collected in connection with sensitization to the hapten diphenylcyclopropenone (DPC). These TCRs come from a woman younger than 35 with alopecia areata. Some clones in this sample may be carry-over from other donors' samples.

J is TRBJ2-7 and V is TRBV20-1, with 11 bases identical to TRBD2. This CDR3 contains 17 residues. CDR1 and CDR2 (germline): DFQATT, SNEGSKA (reference sequence). Losses at the gene ends were 4 bases for V and 2 bases for J; bases not matched to a gene: 13. Here the CDR3 reads CSANPTTGTSGTYEQYF. In nucleotides, the CDR3 is TGCAGTGCTAACCCAACCACCGGGACTAGCGGCACCTACGAGCAGTACTTC.

This clonotype was seen once. This rearrangement joins TRBV20-1 to TRBJ2-3; 8 bases map to TRBD1. The CDR3 contains 13 residues. Trimming at V came to 6 bases and at J to 5 bases, leaving 7 bases not matched to a gene. Germline V gene lookup returns CDR1 DFQATT and CDR2 SNEGSKA (reference sequence). CDR3 sequence (DNA): TGCAGTGCGGCCAGGGGGCCGCTAGATACGCAGTATTTT. Its protein is CSAARGPLDTQYF.

This clonotype has ten or more counts. The CDR3 protein is CASSLAHSGGYTF. In nucleotides, the CDR3 is TGTGCCAGCAGTTTAGCGCATTCCGGTGGCTACACCTTC. V is TRBV28 and J is TRBJ1-2; D call uncertain. CDR1 MDHEN and CDR2 SYDVKM come from the germline V gene. The CDR3 length is 13 residues. V was pared by 2 bases and J by 7 bases, with 11 bases between.

This clonotype was observed a few times. The rearrangement links TRBV20-1 to TRBJ1-5, with a possible D match to TRBD1 (5 bases). Germline-derived CDR1 and CDR2 are DFQATT and SNEGSKA (reference sequence). V gave up 2 bases and J gave up 11 bases, with 16 bases separating them. This CDR3 is built from 13 residues. CDR3 sequence (DNA): TGCAGTGCTAGATATGGGGACTGGGGAGCCCAGCATTTT. This sequence encodes CSARYGDWGAQHF.

This clonotype occurred many times. The chain links TRBV29-1 to TRBJ1-1; D is unresolved. The germline CDR1 and CDR2 sequences are SQVTM and ANQGSEA. Trimming removed 4 bases at V and 5 bases at J, with 14 bases between. The CDR3 extends over 13 amino acids. CDR3 nucleotides: TGCAGCGTTGCCTCACCGGCGCTGACTGAAGCTTTCTTT. Amino acid sequence: CSVASPALTEAFF.

This clonotype was seen a handful of times. The rearrangement links TRBV20-1 to TRBJ1-1, with no clear D. This CDR3 contains 14 residues. The V end lost 0 bases, the J end lost 0 bases, and 8 bases lay between the germline ends. Germline values: CDR1 DFQATT, CDR2 SNEGSKA (reference sequence). CDR3 sequence reads: CSARDHGLNTEAFF. The CDR3 DNA reads TGCAGTGCTAGAGATCACGGACTGAACACTGAAGCTTTCTTT.

This chain connects TRBV6-4 to TRBJ2-1; the D call may be TRBD1 or TRBD2 (5 bases each). V lost 2 bases and J lost 2, with 7 bases in between. CDR1 is MRHNA and CDR2 is SNTAGT in the germline V gene. This CDR3 contains 14 residues. The CDR3 here is CASSDEGTYNEQFF. CDR3 nucleotide sequence: TGTGCCAGCAGTGACGAGGGGACCTACAATGAGCAGTTCTTC.

This clonotype has a handful of counts. This chain uses TRBV9 with TRBJ1-1, with D unclear. Germline CDR1 reads SGDLS; CDR2 reads YYNGEE. The CDR3 loop spans 15 amino acids. V was cut by 0 bases and J by 0 bases, with 9 bases left in between. In nucleotides, the CDR3 is TGTGCCAGCAGCGTAGCCGGCAAGATGAACACTGAAGCTTTCTTT. Translation: CASSVAGKMNTEAFF. The full variable domain, completed using reference TRBV9 and TRBJ1-1, is DSGVTQTPKHLITATGQRVTLRCSPRSGDLSVYWYQQSLDQGLQFLIQYYNGEERAKGNILERFSAQQFPDLHSELNLSSLELGDSALYFCASSVAGKMNTEAFFGQGTRLTVV.

The chain links TRBV7-2 to TRBJ2-7, with D unclear. The CDR3 sequence is 13 residues long. V gave up 5 bases and J gave up 3 bases, with 11 bases separating them. Germline CDR1 is SGHTA and CDR2 is FQGNSA. CDR3 amino acids: CASSQERVYEQYF. DNA of the CDR3: TGTGCCAGCAGCCAGGAACGGGTCTACGAGCAGTACTTC.

This clonotype has only a few counts. A read error may account for a junction end that differs from germline. This chain connects TRBV6-1 to TRBJ2-7; TRBD1 is a possible D gene (6 bases). This CDR3 is 11 amino acids long. Germline V CDR1 and CDR2: MNHNS, SASEGT. For the CDR3, the DNA is TGTGCCAGCAGTGAAGGGCAGGGGTCGAACTTC. It codes for CASSEGQGSNF.

In this sample, this clonotype turned up a few times. J is TRBJ2-1 and V is TRBV20-1; 8 bases align to TRBD1. CDR1 DFQATT and CDR2 SNEGSKA come from the germline V gene (reference sequence). The ends lost 0 bases at V and 5 bases at J; junction bases unmatched: 6. CDR3 length: 15 amino acids. The CDR3 loop reads CSARDYRGTHNEQFF. The CDR3, as DNA: TGCAGTGCTAGAGATTACAGGGGGACCCACAATGAGCAGTTCTTC.

This clonotype was found many times. The rearrangement uses TRBV4-1 and TRBJ1-5; D remains unclear. With 3 bases removed from V and 4 bases from J, the gap between germline ends came to 7 bases. The length of the CDR3 is 13 residues. Germline V gene sequence: CDR1 MGHRA, CDR2 YSYEKL. CDR3 coding DNA: TGCGCCAGCAGCCATCCGGGGAATCAGCCCCAGCATTTT. Translating gives CASSHPGNQPQHF.

In this sample, this clonotype turned up many times. This chain connects TRBV2 to TRBJ1-1; D might be TRBD1 (6 bases). The CDR3 is 13 residues long. V was clipped by 4 bases and J by 3 bases, with 9 bases between them. From germline, CDR1 is SNHLY and CDR2 FYNNEI. CDR3 in DNA: TGTGCCAGCAGTGTGGGGGGGCACACTGAAGCTTTCTTT. This encodes CASSVGGHTEAFF. The entire variable domain, with the rest obtained from reference TRBV2 and TRBJ1-1, is as follows: EPEVTQTPSHQVTQMGQEVILRCVPISNHLYFYWYRQILGQKVEFLVSFYNNEISEKSEIFDDQFSVERPDGSNFTLKIRSTKLEDSAMYFCASSVGGHTEAFFGQGTRLTVV.

The sample holds a few counts of this clonotype. The rearrangement joins TRBV5-5 to TRBJ2-7; D unresolved. Germline V lookup: CDR1 SGHKS, CDR2 YYEKEE (reference sequence). The CDR3 spans 13 residues. V was trimmed by 0 bases and J by 3 bases, leaving 7 bases between them. The CDR3 protein is CASSLDLVYEQYF. The CDR3 coding sequence is TGTGCCAGCAGCTTGGACTTGGTCTACGAGCAGTACTTC.

CDR3 region: CASSPLEGYEQYF. In DNA form, the CDR3 reads TGTGCCAGCAGTCCTCTTGAGGGCTACGAGCAGTACTTC. This chain joins TRBV28 and TRBJ2-7, with D perhaps TRBD2 (5 bases). Germline assignment: CDR1 MDHEN and CDR2 SYDVKM. The germline V and J ends were trimmed by 5 bases and 3 bases, with 11 bases remaining between them. The CDR3 runs 13 residues.

This clonotype appeared many times. This chain joins TRBV5-1 and TRBJ2-5, with 10 bases aligning to TRBD2. CDR3 length: 13 amino acids. Germline values: CDR1 SGHRS, CDR2 YFSETQ. The junction had 0 bases not matched to a gene; V was cut back by 4 bases and J by 3 bases. The CDR3 reads CASSGTSEETQYF. Written as DNA, the CDR3 is TGCGCCAGCAGCGGGACTAGCGAAGAGACCCAGTACTTC.

This clonotype occurred many times. V is TRBV20-1 and J is TRBJ2-5, with D perhaps assigned TRBD1 or TRBD2 (5 bases each). V lost 1 base, J lost 0 bases, and 9 bases lay in between. Germline lookup yields CDR1 DFQATT and CDR2 SNEGSKA (reference sequence). CDR3 size: 14 residues. The DNA for the CDR3 is TGCAGTGCTAGAGTGGGGGTGTACCAAGAGACCCAGTACTTC. Translating gives CSARVGVYQETQYF.

This clonotype has just a few counts. CDR3 bases: TGCGCCAGCGGGACAGTCCACAATGAGCAGTTCTTC. Its translation is CASGTVHNEQFF. The rearrangement joins TRBV10-1 to TRBJ2-1; 7 bases align to TRBD1. From germline, CDR1 is WNHNN and CDR2 SYGVQD (reference sequence). CDR3 length: 12 residues. Trimming at V came to 8 bases and at J to 5 bases, leaving 3 bases not matched to a gene.

This chain links TRBV9 with TRBJ2-3; 9 bases line up with TRBD2. Germline trimming cut 4 bases from V and 0 bases from J; bases unmatched to any gene: 9. CDR3 length: 17 amino acids. Germline V gene sequence: CDR1 SGDLS, CDR2 YYNGEE. The CDR3 region has the DNA TGTGCCAGCAGCACGACTAGCGGCGGGCCTAGCACAGATACGCAGTATTTT. Protein sequence: CASSTTSGGPSTDTQYF.

This clonotype has just a few counts. The chain couples TRBV27 to TRBJ2-1, with D perhaps assigned TRBD1 or TRBD2 (5 bases each). CDR3 length: 14 residues. Trimming took 6 bases from V and 4 from J, leaving 13 bases between them. Germline-derived CDR1 and CDR2 are MNHEY and SMNVEV (reference sequence). The CDR3 here is CASSLRDGYNEQFF. The DNA of the CDR3 is TGTGCCAGCAGCCTCCGGGACGGATACAATGAGCAGTTCTTC.

The chain combines TRBV28 with TRBJ2-7, with 11 bases fitting TRBD2. V trimming: 6 bases; J trimming: 7 bases; junction bases outside the gene matches: 8. Per germline, CDR1 MDHEN and CDR2 SYDVKM. This CDR3 has 14 amino acids. CDR3 amino acids: CASRPSGGFREQYF. The CDR3, as DNA: TGTGCCAGCAGACCTAGCGGGGGGTTTCGAGAGCAGTACTTC.

This clonotype has ten or more counts. V is TRBV11-2 and J is TRBJ1-2; D is uncertain. The CDR3 has 13 amino acids. Trimming removed 5 bases from V and 0 bases from J, with 7 bases in between. CDR1 and CDR2 (germline): SGHAT, FQNNGV. The CDR3 coding sequence is TGTGCCAGCAGCGCTCAAGCTAACTATGGCTACACCTTC. As protein: CASSAQANYGYTF.

This clonotype has a handful of counts. J is TRBJ2-7 and V is TRBV4-2, with D possibly matching TRBD1 (5 bases). Germline CDR1 and CDR2: LGHNA and YNFKEQ. This CDR3 contains 15 residues. V dropped 0 bases and J dropped 3 bases, with 12 bases sitting between them. DNA for the CDR3: TGTGCCAGCAGCCAAGATAGGAGACAGTACTACGAGCAGTACTTC. Its protein product is CASSQDRRQYYEQYF.

The chain links TRBV7-2 to TRBJ2-3, with 15 bases identical to TRBD2. Germline V gene lookup returns CDR1 SGHTA and CDR2 FQGNSA. The CDR3 covers 16 residues. The J segment lost 6 bases and the V segment lost 5 bases, leaving 6 bases of the junction unmatched. This CDR3 reads CASSPGLAGGRDTQYF. CDR3 sequence (DNA): TGTGCCAGCAGCCCGGGACTAGCGGGGGGCCGGGATACGCAGTATTTT.

This clonotype was detected ten times or more. The chain couples TRBV4-3 to TRBJ1-2, with 7 bases that match TRBD1. The CDR3 totals 15 residues. V was clipped by 1 base and J by 3 bases; unmatched bases: 5. Germline loops: CDR1 LGHNA, CDR2 YSLEER. The CDR3 DNA is TGCGCCAGCAGCCAAGGACAGGGCTTACACTATGGCTACACCTTC. Translated, it gives CASSQGQGLHYGYTF.